What follows are 31 T cell receptor beta chains derived from one specimen sequenced in a study of metastatic and nonmetastatic thyroid tumors. TCRdb used MiXCR to call clones anew from the PCR reads. The sample includes about 28,000 clones, around a quarter of them seen just once. Nobody among the patients had been given any treatment before thyroid surgery. The sample was blood. The receptors derive from a female donor with papillary thyroid cancer or a benign thyroid nodule (not recorded which). Some clones in this sample may be carry-over from other donors' samples.

J is TRBJ2-1 and V is TRBV6-4, with unresolved D. The V end lost 3 bases, the J end lost 1 base, and 10 bases lay between the germline ends. The CDR3 sequence is 15 residues long. The germline CDR1 and CDR2 sequences are MRHNA and SNTAGT. CDR3 sequence (DNA): TGTGCCAGCAGTGAACAGCCATCGTCCTACAATGAGCAGTTCTTC. It translates to CASSEQPSSYNEQFF.

This clone has ten or more counts. The chain couples TRBV20-1 to TRBJ1-1, with 8 bases identical to TRBD1. V was clipped by 6 bases and J by 4 bases; unmatched bases: 7. From germline, CDR1 is DFQATT and CDR2 SNEGSKA (reference sequence). The CDR3 has 13 amino acids. CDR3 in amino acids: CSADRGVGTEAFF. For the CDR3, the DNA is TGCAGTGCCGACAGGGGAGTTGGCACTGAAGCTTTCTTT.

This clone was counted a few times. Being one base from a much bigger clone, this may be a read error. The chain employs TRBV6-2 or TRBV6-3 and TRBJ2-2; 8 bases match TRBD1. V trimming: 6 bases; J trimming: 7 bases; junction bases outside the gene matches: 7. The germline gives CDR1 MNHEY, CDR2 SVGEGT. The CDR3 spans 14 residues. The CDR3 is CASSTDRGIGELFF. The CDR3 DNA is TGTGCCAGCAGCACTGACAGGGGAATCGGGGAGCTGTTTTTT.

This clone showed up just a few times. Just one base apart from a much larger clone, this may be a read error. The gene calls are TRBV7-2 and TRBJ2-3; a weak D match, TRBD1 (7 bases). Trimming took 2 bases from V and 3 from J, leaving 12 bases between them. The CDR3 covers 15 residues. Germline V gives CDR1 SGHTA, CDR2 FQGNSA. CDR3 protein: CASSLSSGGTDTQYF. The CDR3 DNA reads as TGTGCCAGCAGCTTATCGTCAGGGGGGACAGATACGCAGTATTTT.

At least ten counts were recorded for this clone. The rearrangement uses TRBV6-1 and TRBJ2-3, with TRBD2 matching over 7 bases. The CDR3 is made up of 19 amino acids. Trimming at V came to 1 base and at J to 6 bases, leaving 19 bases not matched to a gene. Germline V gives CDR1 MNHNS, CDR2 SASEGT. The CDR3 is CASSEGVLAIPLGLDTQYF. CDR3 in DNA: TGTGCCAGCAGTGAAGGAGTACTAGCGATTCCCCTCGGCCTGGATACGCAGTATTTT.

Details on this clone: Since no conserved phenylalanine or tryptophan closes the CDR3, a read error is the likely cause. The V call is TRBV15, the J call TRBJ2-1, with TRBD2 matching 7 bases. V dropped 7 bases and J dropped 8; count of bases not matched to a gene: 14. CDR1 and CDR2 (germline): LNHNV, YYDKDF (reference sequence). The CDR3 loop spans 15 amino acids. The CDR3 region has the DNA TGTGCCACCAAGGATGGACTAGAGGGAGTGGATGAGCAGTTCTTA. Its translation is CATKDGLEGVDEQFL.

This clone was seen at least ten times. The rearrangement joins TRBV30 to TRBJ1-5, with no clear D. Germline loops: CDR1 GTSNPN, CDR2 SVGIG (reference sequence). V was trimmed by 2 bases and J by 1 base, leaving 9 bases between them. There are 14 residues in the CDR3. CDR3 nucleotides: TGTGCCTGGAGTCCTGGGCAGAGCAATCAGCCCCAGCATTTT. It yields the protein CAWSPGQSNQPQHF.

A remark on this clone: This may come from a read error, since a much larger clone is one base off. This chain links TRBV5-4 with TRBJ2-3; D perhaps matches TRBD2 (7 bases). CDR1 is SGHNT and CDR2 is YYREEE in the germline V gene (reference sequence). The CDR3 runs 16 residues. Trimming took off 0 bases at V and 6 bases at J, with 17 bases between the two ends. The chain's CDR3 is CASSLGGGTRRDTQYF. CDR3 DNA sequence: TGTGCCAGCAGCTTGGGGGGAGGGACAAGGAGGGATACGCAGTATTTT.

The rearrangement links TRBV5-4 to TRBJ1-2; no firm D call. V was clipped by 0 bases and J by 7 bases, with 16 bases between them. CDR3 length: 15 amino acids. Germline CDR1 SGHNT, CDR2 YYREEE (reference sequence). The CDR3: CASSLGLIGSGGYTF. Here the CDR3 DNA reads TGTGCCAGCAGCTTGGGTTTGATAGGGTCAGGTGGCTACACCTTC.

Judged by abundance, this clone is medium-sized. The chain links TRBV2 to TRBJ1-1; 10 bases align to TRBD1. V trimming: 6 bases; J trimming: 4 bases; junction bases outside the gene matches: 5. The germline gives CDR1 SNHLY, CDR2 FYNNEI. There are 14 residues in the CDR3. DNA for the CDR3: TGTGCCAGCAGCGACAGGGGGCGTAGCACTGAAGCTTTCTTT. This encodes CASSDRGRSTEAFF. The full variable domain, completed using reference TRBV2 and TRBJ1-1, is EPEVTQTPSHQVTQMGQEVILRCVPISNHLYFYWYRQILGQKVEFLVSFYNNEISEKSEIFDDQFSVERPDGSNFTLKIRSTKLEDSAMYFCASSDRGRSTEAFFGQGTRLTVV.

This clone was observed a few times. This rearrangement joins TRBV10-3 to TRBJ1-2, with 9 bases matching TRBD1. V lost 10 bases and J lost 6; bases outside the gene matches: 9. The CDR3 has 13 residues. From germline, CDR1 is ENHRY and CDR2 SYGVKD. The CDR3 DNA reads TGTGCCAGGACACCGGGACAGGGTGATGGCTACACCTTC. As protein: CARTPGQGDGYTF.

This clone was seen many times. The rearrangement joins TRBV5-1 to TRBJ2-7; no definite D call. This CDR3 comprises 14 residues. Germline V gives CDR1 SGHRS, CDR2 YFSETQ. Trimming removed 1 base at V and 3 bases at J, with 11 bases between. As DNA, the CDR3 is TGCGCCAGCAGCTTGAACTTGACTTTCTACGAGCAGTACTTC. It is translated as CASSLNLTFYEQYF.

This clone has a handful of counts. The gene calls are TRBV10-2 and TRBJ2-7; 9 bases line up with TRBD2. With V trimmed by 2 bases and J by 4 bases, 3 bases remained unmatched. This CDR3 has 14 residues. The germline gives CDR1 WSHSY, CDR2 SAAADI. The CDR3 region has the DNA TGCGCCAGCAGTGAGGGCGGGAGGGGTTACGAGCAGTACTTC. It encodes CASSEGGRGYEQYF.

This clone has at least ten counts. This CDR3 reads CASSLEGAGTGSYEQYF. The CDR3 DNA sequence: TGCGCCAGCAGCTTGGAGGGGGCCGGGACAGGGTCCTACGAGCAGTACTTC. The rearrangement uses TRBV5-1 and TRBJ2-7; 9 bases are a match to TRBD1. Germline loops: CDR1 SGHRS, CDR2 YFSETQ. This CDR3 region has 17 residues. The J segment lost 1 base and the V segment lost 0 bases, leaving 8 bases of the junction unmatched. The full variable domain, its missing parts supplied by reference TRBV5-1 and TRBJ2-7, is KAGVTQTPRYLIKTRGQQVTLSCSPISGHRSVSWYQQTPGQGLQFLFEYFSETQRNKGNFPGRFSGRQFSNSRSEMNVSTLELGDSALYLCASSLEGAGTGSYEQYFGPGTRLTVT.

This clone was detected many times. The CDR3, as DNA: TGTGCCAGCAGCCAAGGGATAAACTCCTACGAGCAGTACTTC. Encoded protein: CASSQGINSYEQYF. This rearrangement joins TRBV3-1 to TRBJ2-7; D is undetermined. The germline CDR1 and CDR2 sequences are LGHDT and YNNKEL (reference sequence). The CDR3 length is 14 residues. The V end was cut by 1 base, the J end by 0 bases, with 7 bases between.

Points on this clone: A clone one base away is much larger, so this may be a read error. The V call is TRBV6-1, the J call TRBJ1-1, with TRBD1 matching 9 bases. The CDR3 totals 14 residues. Germline trimming cut 7 bases from V and 6 bases from J; bases unmatched to any gene: 9. Germline loops: CDR1 MNHNS, CDR2 SASEGT. CDR3 sequence: CASITGTGRAEAFF. DNA of the CDR3: TGTGCCAGCATAACCGGGACAGGGCGCGCTGAAGCTTTCTTT.

The chain recombines TRBV18 with TRBJ2-7, with D uncertain. CDR1 is KGHSH and CDR2 is LQKENI in the germline V gene. This CDR3 comprises 12 residues. The ends were cut back, 2 bases at V and 4 bases at J, with 6 bases in the middle. The CDR3 reads CASSPGDYEQYF. The CDR3 DNA follows: TGTGCCAGCTCACCAGGGGATTACGAGCAGTACTTC.

V usage is TRBV7-2 and J usage is TRBJ2-7; possible D gene TRBD2, 5 bases. Between the trimmed V and J ends, which lost 5 bases and 3 bases, there was a span of 14 bases. The V gene's germline CDR1 is SGHTA and CDR2 FQGNSA. CDR3 length equals 14 residues. DNA for the CDR3: TGTGCCAGCAGCCTCTACCCAGGACTCTACGAGCAGTACTTC. It specifies CASSLYPGLYEQYF.

This clone was counted a few times. This chain links TRBV28 with TRBJ2-7; D may be TRBD2 (6 bases). Germline V CDR1 and CDR2: MDHEN, SYDVKM. V was clipped by 7 bases and J by 3 bases, with 16 bases between them. The CDR3 extends over 14 amino acids. The CDR3 nucleotides are TGTGCCAGCATCTCCGGAGGGGTCTTCTACGAGCAGTACTTC. This codes for CASISGGVFYEQYF.

This clone has ten or more counts. Additional DNA sequences in this sample encode the identical CDR3. The rearrangement links TRBV19 to TRBJ2-2; the D is unclear. V gave up 11 bases and J gave up 4 bases, with 14 bases separating them. The germline CDR1 and CDR2 sequences are LNHDA and SQIVND (reference sequence). The CDR3 length is 13 residues. The CDR3 DNA reads TGTGCCCTCACATCAGGTCGCACCGGGGAGCTGTTTTTT. Translation: CALTSGRTGELFF.

This clone is labeled as large. The CDR3 here is CASSQATAGYTF. Here the CDR3 DNA reads TGTGCCAGCAGCCAAGCGACAGCTGGCTACACCTTC. The V gene is TRBV3-1, the J gene TRBJ1-2, with D perhaps TRBD1 (5 bases). The CDR3 loop spans 12 amino acids. V lost 1 base and J 7 bases, leaving 7 bases between the germline ends. CDR1 and CDR2 (germline): LGHDT, YNNKEL (reference sequence).

V and J are TRBV6-1 and TRBJ2-5; TRBD2 aligns across 9 bases. The CDR3 consists of 14 residues. The germline V gene encodes CDR1 MNHNS and CDR2 SASEGT. Trimming removed 5 bases from V and 5 bases from J; junction bases left unmatched: 6. The CDR3, as DNA: TGTGCCAGCAGTAACGCGGGGGGGAGGGAGACCCAGTACTTC. Its protein product is CASSNAGGRETQYF.

This clone was found many times. J is TRBJ2-7 and V is TRBV6-4; 9 nucleotides line up with TRBD2. J gave up 3 bases and V 0 bases, and 24 bases lay outside the gene matches. From germline, CDR1 is MRHNA and CDR2 SNTAGT. The CDR3 covers 22 residues. CDR3 in DNA: TGTGCCAGCAGTGACTCAGAACTAATTCGGCTAGCGGGATGGGTTCCTGGCTACGAGCAGTACTTC. It yields the protein CASSDSELIRLAGWVPGYEQYF.

A word on this clone: Germline is not matched at one junction end, which may reflect a read error. The CDR3 sequence: CTTSDPTSGAQETKYF. CDR3 bases: TGTACCACCAGTGACCCGACTAGCGGAGCTCAAGAGACCAAGTACTTC. V and J are TRBV24-1 and TRBJ2-5, with 9 nucleotides matching TRBD2. CDR3 size: 16 residues. CDR1 and CDR2 (germline): KGHDR, SFDVKD.

This clone showed up just a few times. V and J are TRBV7-3 and TRBJ2-1; D is possibly TRBD2 (6 bases). Germline-derived CDR1 and CDR2 are SGHTA and FQGTGA. This CDR3 is 13 amino acids long. V lost 3 bases and J 6 bases, leaving 9 bases between the germline ends. CDR3 sequence reads: CASSLEGLNEQFF. The CDR3 DNA reads as TGTGCCAGCAGCTTGGAGGGTCTCAATGAGCAGTTCTTC. The variable domain in full, completed from reference TRBV7-3 and TRBJ2-1, reads GAGVSQTPSNKVTEKGKYVELRCDPISGHTALYWYRQSLGQGPEFLIYFQGTGAADDSGLPNDRFFAVRPEGSVSTLKIQRTERGDSAVYLCASSLEGLNEQFFGPGTRLTVL.

This clone was detected many times. A much larger clone is a single base away; this may be a read error. Different DNA sequences within this sample yield the same CDR3. This rearrangement joins TRBV20-1 to TRBJ2-7; 8 positions agree with TRBD2. The CDR3 is 14 residues long. The germline gives CDR1 DFQATT, CDR2 SNEGSKA (reference sequence). Unmatched junction bases numbered 4, after V lost 1 base and J lost 2 bases. CDR3 in amino acids: CSARVTGGTYEQYF. The CDR3 coding sequence is TGCAGTGCTAGAGTGACGGGGGGGACCTACGAGCAGTACTTC.

This clone occurred many times. It may be a read error: a sequence one base away is much more abundant. The same CDR3 also results from other DNA sequences found in this sample. This chain links TRBV28 with TRBJ1-4; D not resolved. Trimming cost V 2 bases and J 0 bases, with 10 bases left between them. The CDR3 length is 16 residues. The germline gives CDR1 MDHEN, CDR2 SYDVKM. The CDR3 is CASSLLTVATNEKLFF. CDR3 bases: TGTGCCAGCAGTTTACTGACCGTTGCAACTAATGAAAAACTGTTTTTT.

This clone was detected ten times or more. The chain links TRBV25-1 to TRBJ2-1; the D is unclear. Germline loops: CDR1 MGHDK, CDR2 SYGVNS. This CDR3 contains 15 residues. V shed 1 base and J shed 3 bases, with 10 bases lying between them. CDR3 protein: CASSEFHKNYNEQFF. CDR3 sequence (DNA): TGTGCCAGCAGTGAATTCCACAAGAACTACAATGAGCAGTTCTTC.

This clone was picked up many times. The chain is built from TRBV29-1 and TRBJ1-1; possible D gene TRBD1, 5 bases. The CDR3 runs 13 residues. Deletions cut 7 bases from V and 0 bases from J, with 12 bases between. The germline V gene encodes CDR1 SQVTM and CDR2 ANQGSEA. The CDR3 DNA is TGCAGCGGCTCCCGGGGACTGAACACTGAAGCTTTCTTT. Protein sequence: CSGSRGLNTEAFF.

This clone appeared many times. The chain recombines TRBV18 with TRBJ2-2, with 8 positions matching TRBD1. This CDR3 is built from 17 residues. The germline gives CDR1 KGHSH, CDR2 LQKENI. The trim removed 0 bases at V and 0 bases at J, leaving 3 bases unmatched. CDR3 in amino acids: CASSPPIQGANTGELFF. Here the CDR3 DNA reads TGTGCCAGCTCACCACCGATACAGGGGGCGAACACCGGGGAGCTGTTTTTT. Full variable domain (missing parts from reference TRBV18 and TRBJ2-2): NAGVMQNPRHLVRRRGQEARLRCSPMKGHSHVYWYRQLPEEGLKFMVYLQKENIIDESGMPKERFSAEFPKEGPSILRIQQVVRGDSAAYFCASSPPIQGANTGELFFGEGSRLTVL.

This clone was detected ten times or more. The chain is built from TRBV7-8 and TRBJ1-5; the D is unclear. Between the trimmed V and J ends, which lost 4 bases and 0 bases, there was a span of 10 bases. Germline CDR1 is SGHVS and CDR2 is FQNEAQ. This CDR3 has 15 residues. The CDR3 DNA reads as TGTGCCAGCAGCTCCCAGGCCCGTAGCAATCAGCCCCAGCATTTT. This sequence encodes CASSSQARSNQPQHF.